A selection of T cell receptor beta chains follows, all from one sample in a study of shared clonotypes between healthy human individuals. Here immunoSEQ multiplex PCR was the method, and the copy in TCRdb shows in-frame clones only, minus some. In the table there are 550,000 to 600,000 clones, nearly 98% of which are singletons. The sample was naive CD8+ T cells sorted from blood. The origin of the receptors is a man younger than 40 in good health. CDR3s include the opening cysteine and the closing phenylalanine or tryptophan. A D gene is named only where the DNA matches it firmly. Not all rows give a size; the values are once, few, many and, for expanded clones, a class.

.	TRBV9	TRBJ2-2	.	TGTGCCAGCAGCCCTTACTCACTCGCGGAGGAGCTGTTTTTT	CASSPYSLAEELFF
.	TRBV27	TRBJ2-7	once	TGTGCCAGCAGTTTATGGGGCCCCTCTAGTGACGAGCAGTACTTC	CASSLWGPSSDEQYF
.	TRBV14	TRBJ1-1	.	TGTGCCAGCAGCCAAGCGGGAACGGCCCTTAACGTCATGAACACTGAAGCTTTCTTT	CASSQAGTALNVMNTEAFF
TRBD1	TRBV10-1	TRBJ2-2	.	TGCGCCAGCAGTTCGACAGGGACAACCGGGGAGCTGTTTTTT	CASSSTGTTGELFF
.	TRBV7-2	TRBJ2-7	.	TGTGCCAGCAGCCATGCCCCGGGAGCCTACGAGCAGTACTTC	CASSHAPGAYEQYF
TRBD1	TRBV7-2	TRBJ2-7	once	TGTGCCAGCAGCGAAACGGACAGGGCATCCTACGAGCAGTACTTC	CASSETDRASYEQYF
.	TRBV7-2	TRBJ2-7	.	TGTGCCAGCAGCTTAGAGACCGCCTTCTACGAGCAGTACTTC	CASSLETAFYEQYF
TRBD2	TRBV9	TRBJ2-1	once	TGTGCCAGCACCCCCGGAACGGGAGGTCTCTACAATGAGCAGTTCTTC	CASTPGTGGLYNEQFF
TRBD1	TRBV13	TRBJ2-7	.	TGTGCCAGCAGCCAAACAGGGGGACCGTTCGAGCAGTACTTC	CASSQTGGPFEQYF
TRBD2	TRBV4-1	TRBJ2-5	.	TGCGCCAGCAGCCTCCTAGCGGGAGTGGTGGAGACCCAGTACTTC	CASSLLAGVVETQYF
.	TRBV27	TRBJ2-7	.	TGTGCCAGCAGTTTATCGTGGGATGACTCCTACGAGCAGTACTTC	CASSLSWDDSYEQYF
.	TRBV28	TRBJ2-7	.	TGTGCCAGCAGTTTTAGTACACACTCCTACGAGCAGTACTTC	CASSFSTHSYEQYF
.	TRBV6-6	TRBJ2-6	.	TGTGCCAGCATAAACGGGAGAGGTTCTGGGGCCAACGTCCTGACTTTC	CASINGRGSGANVLTF
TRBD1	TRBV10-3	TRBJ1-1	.	TGTGCCATCAGTGGCGGCAACAGGGGTAGTAGCACTGAAGCTTTCTTT	CAISGGNRGSSTEAFF
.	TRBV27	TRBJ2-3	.	TGTGCCAGCAGTGATGGAGGGACGCAGTATTTT	CASSDGGTQYF
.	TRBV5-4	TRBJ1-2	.	TGTGCCAGCAGCCCAGGACAGACTAACTATGGCTACACCTTC	CASSPGQTNYGYTF
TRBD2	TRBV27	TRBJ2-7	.	TGTGCCAGCAGTCAAGGACTAGCGGGATTTCTGAACGAGCAGTACTTC	CASSQGLAGFLNEQYF
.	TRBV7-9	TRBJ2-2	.	TGTGCCAGCAGCACCCGGGACGGGAACACCGGGGAGCTGTTTTTT	CASSTRDGNTGELFF
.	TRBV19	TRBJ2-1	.	TGTGCCAGTAGTATTGGAGAAGGGCAGCGGGAGCAGTTCTTC	CASSIGEGQREQFF
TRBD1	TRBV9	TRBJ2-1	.	TGTGCCAGCAGCGTGGGACAGGGGGCCTACAATGAGCAGTTCTTC	CASSVGQGAYNEQFF
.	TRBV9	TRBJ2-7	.	TGTGCCAGCAGCGCGGGTCAATTCTACGAGCAGTACTTC	CASSAGQFYEQYF
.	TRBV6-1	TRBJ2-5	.	TGTGCCAGCATGGAGGTCGGAGGAGAGACCCAGTACTTC	CASMEVGGETQYF
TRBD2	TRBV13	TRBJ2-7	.	TGTGCCAGCAGCTTACAGGGGGTGGGACTAGCGGGCCAGTACTTC	CASSLQGVGLAGQYF
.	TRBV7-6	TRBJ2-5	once	TGTGCCAGCAGCCGACCAGAGACAGGTACCTTGCAAGAGACCCAGTACTTC	CASSRPETGTLQETQYF
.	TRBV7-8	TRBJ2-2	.	TGTGCCAGCAGCTTAAGTCTCCAACTAGCGAACACCGGGGAGCTGTTTTTT	CASSLSLQLANTGELFF
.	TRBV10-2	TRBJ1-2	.	TGCGCCAGCAGGGACCGACTAAACTATGGCTACACCTTC	CASRDRLNYGYTF
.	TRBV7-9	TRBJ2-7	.	TGTGCCAGCAGCCCACTCGGTGGGTTCTACGAGCAGTACTTC	CASSPLGGFYEQYF
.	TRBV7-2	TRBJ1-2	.	TGTGCCAGCAGCTTAGTCAGGACAGAAAGATTCTATGGCTACACCTTC	CASSLVRTERFYGYTF
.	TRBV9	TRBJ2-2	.	TGTGCCAGCAGCGTAGATCCGAGTACGAACACCGGGGAGCTGTTTTTT	CASSVDPSTNTGELFF
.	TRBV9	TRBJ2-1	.	TGTGCCAGCAGCGTTGAGGGGGGCTACAATGAGCAGTTCTTC	CASSVEGGYNEQFF
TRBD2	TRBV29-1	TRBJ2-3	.	TGCAGCGTTTCCAGGACGGGGGGGGCAGATACGCAGTATTTT	CSVSRTGGADTQYF
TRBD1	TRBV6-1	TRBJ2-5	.	TGTGCCAGCAGTGAATTTGGACAGGGGCAAGAGACCCAGTACTTC	CASSEFGQGQETQYF
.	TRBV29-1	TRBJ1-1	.	TGCAGCGTTGGCTGGAACCTGAACACTGAAGCTTTCTTT	CSVGWNLNTEAFF
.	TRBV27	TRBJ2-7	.	TGTGCCAGCAGTTTACGGATAGCAGCCTACGAGCAGTACTTC	CASSLRIAAYEQYF
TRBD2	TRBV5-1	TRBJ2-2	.	TGCGCCAGCAGACTTGGTAGCGGGAGACTGATCGGGGAGCTGTTTTTT	CASRLGSGRLIGELFF
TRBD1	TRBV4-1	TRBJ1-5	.	TGCGCCAGCAGCCTTCACGGACAGGGGAGCAATCAGCCCCAGCATTTT	CASSLHGQGSNQPQHF
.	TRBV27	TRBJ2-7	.	TGTGCCAGTGGGATTGACTCCTACGAGCAGTACTTC	CASGIDSYEQYF
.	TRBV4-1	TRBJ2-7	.	TGCGCCAGCAGCCATCCCAGTGGGGGTGGGGGTGACGAGCAGTACTTC	CASSHPSGGGGDEQYF
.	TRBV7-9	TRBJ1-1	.	TGTGCCAGCAGCCCTAGCGGGAGCTATAACACTGAAGCTTTCTTT	CASSPSGSYNTEAFF
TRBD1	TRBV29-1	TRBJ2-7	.	TGCAGCGTCGACCCCGGGACAGGGCCCTCCTACGAGCAGTACTTC	CSVDPGTGPSYEQYF